This T cell receptor beta chain was documented in a study of T cells in Graves' hyperthyroidism and ophthalmopathy. Germline V CDR1 and CDR2: SGHAT, FQNNGV. The CDR3 spans 14 residues. The V gene end was trimmed by 6 bases and the J gene end by 0 bases; junction bases not matched to a gene: 1. What was amplified from RNA transcripts were TCR beta CDR3 regions. Carried out on the TCR CDR3, a first-round RT-PCR used the HTBI primer set. TCRdb used MiXCR to reprocess the multiplex PCR reads, holding one entry per CDR3 protein. The sample has around 660,000 distinct CDR3 sequences; about 45% are singletons. This clonotype was recorded at least ten times.

This receptor was obtained from an adult man with Graves' disease, either hyperthyroidism or ophthalmopathy (not recorded which). The chain joins TRBV11-2 to TRBJ1-4, with 7 bases aligning to TRBD1. The sequencing input was peripheral blood or thyroid tissue (not recorded which). The DNA of the CDR3 is TGTGCCAGCAGGGACAGGACAACTAATGAAAAACTGTTTTTT. Translation gives CASRDRTTNEKLFF.